Shown below are 2 T cell receptor beta chains from a single sample sequenced in a study of T cells expressing NK-cell markers. Reprocessing the 5' RACE reads, TCRdb reports a single entry for every CDR3 protein and omits DNA. Found here are a few hundred thousand distinct CDR3 sequences; the top ten clones hold 0.39%. The specimen sequenced was blood T cells: a sorted CD56 or NKG2C T cell subset, CD4+ or CD8+ T cells, or bulk PBMC T cells (not recorded which). These receptors came from a man aged 18 to 30 in good health.

J is TRBJ2-5 and V is TRBV5-4; TCRdb outputs TRBD2, but without DNA this stays unchecked. Germline CDR1 SGHNT, CDR2 YYREEE (reference sequence). The CDR3 is 15 amino acids. The chain's CDR3 is CASSGRTSYQETQYF. Supplemented by reference TRBV5-4 and TRBJ2-5, the full variable domain reads ETGVTQSPTHLIKTRGQQVTLRCSSQSGHNTVSWYQQALGQGPQFIFQYYREEENGRGNFPPRFSGLQFPNYSSELNVNALELDDSALYLCASSGRTSYQETQYFGPGTRLLVL.

This chain links TRBV10-3 with TRBJ2-3; TCRdb indicates TRBD1, and absent DNA this call remains unverified. The CDR3 runs 15 residues. Germline CDR1 ENHRY, CDR2 SYGVKD. CDR3 residues: CAISTPGGNTDTQYF.